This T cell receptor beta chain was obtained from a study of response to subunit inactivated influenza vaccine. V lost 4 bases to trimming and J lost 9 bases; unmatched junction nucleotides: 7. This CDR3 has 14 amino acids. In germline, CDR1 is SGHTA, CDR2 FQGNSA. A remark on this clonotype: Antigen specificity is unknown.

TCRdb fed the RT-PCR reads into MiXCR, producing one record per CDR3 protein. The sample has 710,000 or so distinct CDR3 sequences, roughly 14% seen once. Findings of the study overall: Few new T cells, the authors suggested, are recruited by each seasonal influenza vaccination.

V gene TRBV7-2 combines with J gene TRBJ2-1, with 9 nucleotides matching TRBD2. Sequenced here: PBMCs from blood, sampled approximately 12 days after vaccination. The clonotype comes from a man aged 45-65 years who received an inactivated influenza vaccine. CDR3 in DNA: TGTGCCAGCAGCTCATCTAGCGGGAAGGGTGAGCAGTTCTTC. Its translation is CASSSSSGKGEQFF.